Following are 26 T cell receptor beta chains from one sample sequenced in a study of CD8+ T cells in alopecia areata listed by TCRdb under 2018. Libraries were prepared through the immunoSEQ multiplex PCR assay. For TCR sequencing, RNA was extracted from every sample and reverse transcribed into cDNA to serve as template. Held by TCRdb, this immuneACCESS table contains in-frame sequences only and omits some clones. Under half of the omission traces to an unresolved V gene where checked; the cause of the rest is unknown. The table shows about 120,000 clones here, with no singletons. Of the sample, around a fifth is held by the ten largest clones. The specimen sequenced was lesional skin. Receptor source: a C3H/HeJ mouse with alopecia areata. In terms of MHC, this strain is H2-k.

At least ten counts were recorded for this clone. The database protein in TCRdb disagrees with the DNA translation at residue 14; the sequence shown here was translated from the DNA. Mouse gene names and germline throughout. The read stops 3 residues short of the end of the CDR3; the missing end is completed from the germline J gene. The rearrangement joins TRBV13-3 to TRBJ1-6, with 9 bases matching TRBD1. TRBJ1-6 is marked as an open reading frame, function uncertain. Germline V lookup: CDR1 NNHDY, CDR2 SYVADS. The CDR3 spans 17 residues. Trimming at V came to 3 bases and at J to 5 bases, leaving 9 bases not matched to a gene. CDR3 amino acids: CASSALRGQGNNSPLYF. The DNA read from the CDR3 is TGTGCCAGCAGTGCCCTCCGGGGACAGGGAAATAATTCGCCC.

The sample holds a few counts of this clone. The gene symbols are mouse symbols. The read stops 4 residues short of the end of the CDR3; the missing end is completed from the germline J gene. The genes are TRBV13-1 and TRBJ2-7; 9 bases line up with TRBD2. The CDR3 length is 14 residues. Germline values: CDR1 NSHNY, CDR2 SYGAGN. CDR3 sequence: CASSERLGVYEQYF. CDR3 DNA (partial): TGTGCCAGCAGTGAACGACTGGGGGTTTAT.

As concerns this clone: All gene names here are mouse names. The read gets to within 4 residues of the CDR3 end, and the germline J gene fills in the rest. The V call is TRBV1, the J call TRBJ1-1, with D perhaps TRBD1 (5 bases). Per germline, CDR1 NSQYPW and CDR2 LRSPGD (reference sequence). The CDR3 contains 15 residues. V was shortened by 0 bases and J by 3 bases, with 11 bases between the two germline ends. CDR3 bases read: TGCACCTGCAGTGCAGAGGCGGGAGGGGACACA. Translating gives CTCSAEAGGDT. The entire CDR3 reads CTCSAEAGGDTEVFF.

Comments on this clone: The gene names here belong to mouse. This CDR3 is CASSESTGRGAEQFF. The part of the CDR3 DNA that was read is TGTGCCAGCAGTGAGTCGACAGGGAGGGGGGCT. The chain has TRBV13-3 and TRBJ2-1; 7 bases fit TRBD1. Sequencing ends 4 residues short of the CDR3 end; the germline J gene provides the rest. Germline V gene data show CDR1 as NNHDY and CDR2 as SYVADS. This CDR3 is 15 amino acids long.

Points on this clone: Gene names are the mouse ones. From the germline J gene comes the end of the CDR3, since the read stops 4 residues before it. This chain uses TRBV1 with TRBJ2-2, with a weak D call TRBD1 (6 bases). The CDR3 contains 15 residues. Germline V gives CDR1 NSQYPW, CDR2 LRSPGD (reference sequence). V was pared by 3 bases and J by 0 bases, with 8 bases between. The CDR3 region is CTCSAQGSNTGQLYF. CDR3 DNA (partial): TGCACCTGCAGTGCTCAGGGGTCAAACACCGGG.

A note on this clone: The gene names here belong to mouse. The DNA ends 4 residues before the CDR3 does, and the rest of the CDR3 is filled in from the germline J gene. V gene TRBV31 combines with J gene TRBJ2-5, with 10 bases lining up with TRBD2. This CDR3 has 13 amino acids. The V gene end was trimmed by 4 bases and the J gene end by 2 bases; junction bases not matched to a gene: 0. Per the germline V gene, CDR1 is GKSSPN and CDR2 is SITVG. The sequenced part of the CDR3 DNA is TGTGCCTGGAACTGGGGGGGCCAAGAC. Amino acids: CAWNWGGQD. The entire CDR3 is CAWNWGGQDTQYF. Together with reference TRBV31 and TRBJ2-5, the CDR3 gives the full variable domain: AQTIHQWPVAEIKAVGSPLSLGCTIKGKSSPNLYWYWQATGGTLQQLFYSITVGQVESVVQLNLSASRPKDDQFILSTEKLLLSHSGFYLCAWNWGGQDTQYFGPGTRLLVL.

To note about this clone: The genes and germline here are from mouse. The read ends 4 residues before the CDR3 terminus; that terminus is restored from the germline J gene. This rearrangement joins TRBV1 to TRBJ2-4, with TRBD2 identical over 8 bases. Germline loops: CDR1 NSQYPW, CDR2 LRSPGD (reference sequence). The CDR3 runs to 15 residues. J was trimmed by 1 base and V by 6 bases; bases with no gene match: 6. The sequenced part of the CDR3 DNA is TGCACCTGCAGCGGGACTGGATCGGGTCAAAAC. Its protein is CTCSGTGSGQN. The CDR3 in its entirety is CTCSGTGSGQNTLYF.

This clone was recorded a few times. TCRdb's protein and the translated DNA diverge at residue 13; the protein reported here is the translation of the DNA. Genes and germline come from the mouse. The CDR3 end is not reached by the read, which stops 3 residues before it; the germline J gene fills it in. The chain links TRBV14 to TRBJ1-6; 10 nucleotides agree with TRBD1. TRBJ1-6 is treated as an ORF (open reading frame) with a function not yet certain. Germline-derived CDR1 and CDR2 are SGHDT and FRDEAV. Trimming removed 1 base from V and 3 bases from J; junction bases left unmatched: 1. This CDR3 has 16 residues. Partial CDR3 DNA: TGTGCCAGCAGTTTCAGGGACAGGGGCTATAATTCGCCC. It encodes CASSFRDRGYNSP. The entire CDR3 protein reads CASSFRDRGYNSPLYF.

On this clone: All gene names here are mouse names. This CDR3 reads CAWSLAGGTYEQYF. CDR3 DNA, as far as it was read: TGTGCCTGGAGTCTAGCTGGGGGAACCTAT. The rearrangement links TRBV31 to TRBJ2-7, with 7 bases that match TRBD2. The read halts 4 residues ahead of the CDR3 end, with the missing end drawn from the germline J gene. Germline lookup yields CDR1 GKSSPN and CDR2 SITVG. Trimming at V came to 0 bases and at J to 2 bases, leaving 4 bases not matched to a gene. This CDR3 comprises 14 residues.

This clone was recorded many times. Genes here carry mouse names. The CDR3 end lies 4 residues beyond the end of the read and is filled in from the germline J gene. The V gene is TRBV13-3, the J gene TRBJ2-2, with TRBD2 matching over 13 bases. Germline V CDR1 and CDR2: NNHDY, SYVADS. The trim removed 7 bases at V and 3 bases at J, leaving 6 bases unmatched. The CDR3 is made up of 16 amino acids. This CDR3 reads CASADWGGADTGQLYF. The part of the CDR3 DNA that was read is TGTGCCAGCGCGGACTGGGGGGGCGCTGACACCGGG.

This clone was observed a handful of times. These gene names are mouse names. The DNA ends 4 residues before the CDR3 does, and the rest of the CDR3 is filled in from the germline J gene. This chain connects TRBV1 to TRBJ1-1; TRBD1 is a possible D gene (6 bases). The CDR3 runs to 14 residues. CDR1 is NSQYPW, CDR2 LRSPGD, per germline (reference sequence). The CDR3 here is CTCSAGGGATEVFF. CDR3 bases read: TGCACCTGCAGTGCAGGGGGGGGCGCAACA.

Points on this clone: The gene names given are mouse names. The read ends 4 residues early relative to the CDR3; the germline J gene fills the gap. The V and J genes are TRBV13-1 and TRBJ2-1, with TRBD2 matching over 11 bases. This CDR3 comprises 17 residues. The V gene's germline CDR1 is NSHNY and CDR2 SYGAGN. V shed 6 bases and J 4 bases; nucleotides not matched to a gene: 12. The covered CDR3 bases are TGTGCCAGCATGCCTGGGACTGGGGGAGAGGGGTATGCT. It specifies CASMPGTGGEGYA. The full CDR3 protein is CASMPGTGGEGYAEQFF.

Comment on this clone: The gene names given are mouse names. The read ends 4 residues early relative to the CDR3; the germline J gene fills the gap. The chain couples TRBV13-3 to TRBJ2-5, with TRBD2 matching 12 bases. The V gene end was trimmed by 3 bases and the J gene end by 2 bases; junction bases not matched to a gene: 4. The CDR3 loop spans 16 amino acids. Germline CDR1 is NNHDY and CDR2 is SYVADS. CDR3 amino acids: CASSAGTGGTQDTQYF. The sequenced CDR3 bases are TGTGCCAGCAGTGCCGGGACTGGGGGGACCCAAGAC.

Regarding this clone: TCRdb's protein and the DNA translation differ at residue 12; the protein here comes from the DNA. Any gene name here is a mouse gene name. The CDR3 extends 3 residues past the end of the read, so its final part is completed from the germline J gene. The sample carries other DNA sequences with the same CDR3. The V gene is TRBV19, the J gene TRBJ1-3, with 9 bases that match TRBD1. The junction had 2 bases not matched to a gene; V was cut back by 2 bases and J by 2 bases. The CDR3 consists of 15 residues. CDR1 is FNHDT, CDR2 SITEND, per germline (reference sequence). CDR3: CASSMGQGTGNTLYF. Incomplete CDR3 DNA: TGTGCCAGCAGTATGGGACAGGGTACTGGAAATACG.

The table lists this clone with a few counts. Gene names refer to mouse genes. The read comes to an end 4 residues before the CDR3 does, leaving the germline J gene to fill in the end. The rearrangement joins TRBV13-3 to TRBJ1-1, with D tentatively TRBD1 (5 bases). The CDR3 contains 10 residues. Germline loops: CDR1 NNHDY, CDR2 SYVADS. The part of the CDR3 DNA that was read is TGTGCCGCGGGGGGTGCA. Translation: CAAGGA. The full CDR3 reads CAAGGAEVFF.

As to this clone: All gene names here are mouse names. The DNA read from the CDR3 is TGTGCCAGCAGATTTCCGGGACAGGGGCACACA. It codes for CASRFPGQGHT. The entire CDR3 protein reads CASRFPGQGHTEVFF. The J gene is TRBJ1-1, the V gene TRBV19; 10 bases map to TRBD1. The CDR3 end is not reached by the read, which stops 4 residues before it; the germline J gene fills it in. There are 15 residues in the CDR3. The germline V gene encodes CDR1 FNHDT and CDR2 SITEND (reference sequence). The J segment lost 3 bases and the V segment lost 5 bases, leaving 7 bases of the junction unmatched. The full variable domain, rest sourced from reference TRBV19 and TRBJ1-1, is GGIITQTPKFLIGQEGQKLTLKCQQNFNHDTMYWYRQDSGKGLRLIYYSITENDLQKGDLSEGYDASREKKSSFSLTVTSAQKNEMAVFLCASRFPGQGHTEVFFGKGTRLTVV.

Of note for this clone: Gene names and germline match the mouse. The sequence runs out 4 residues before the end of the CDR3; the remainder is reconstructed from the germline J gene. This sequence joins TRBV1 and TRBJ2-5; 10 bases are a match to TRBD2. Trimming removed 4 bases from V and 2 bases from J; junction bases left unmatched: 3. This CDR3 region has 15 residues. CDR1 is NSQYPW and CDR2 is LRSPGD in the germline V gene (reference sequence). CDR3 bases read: TGCACCTGCAGTGGAGGGACTGGGGTCCAAGAC. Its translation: CTCSGGTGVQD. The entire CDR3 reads CTCSGGTGVQDTQYF.

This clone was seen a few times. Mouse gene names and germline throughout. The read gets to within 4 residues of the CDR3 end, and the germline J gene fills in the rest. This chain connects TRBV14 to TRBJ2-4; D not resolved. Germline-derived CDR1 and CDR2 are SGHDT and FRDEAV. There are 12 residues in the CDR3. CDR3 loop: CASSPTENTLYF. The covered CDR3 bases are TGTGCCAGCAGCCCTACAGAAAAC.

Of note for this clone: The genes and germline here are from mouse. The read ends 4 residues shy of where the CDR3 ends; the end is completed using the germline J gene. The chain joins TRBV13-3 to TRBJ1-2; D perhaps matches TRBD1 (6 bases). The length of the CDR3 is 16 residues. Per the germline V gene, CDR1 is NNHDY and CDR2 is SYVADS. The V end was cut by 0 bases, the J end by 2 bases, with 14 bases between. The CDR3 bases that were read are TGTGCCAGCAGTGATGTAGAGACAGGCGGCAACTCC. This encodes CASSDVETGGNS. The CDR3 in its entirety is CASSDVETGGNSDYTF.

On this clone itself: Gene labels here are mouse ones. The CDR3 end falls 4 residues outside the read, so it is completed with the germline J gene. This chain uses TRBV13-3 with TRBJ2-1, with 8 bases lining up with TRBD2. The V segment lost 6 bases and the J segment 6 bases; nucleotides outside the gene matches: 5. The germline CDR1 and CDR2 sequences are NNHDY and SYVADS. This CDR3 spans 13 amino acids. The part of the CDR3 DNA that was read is TGTGCCAGCAACCTGGGGGGAAGTGCT. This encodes CASNLGGSA. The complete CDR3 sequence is CASNLGGSAEQFF.

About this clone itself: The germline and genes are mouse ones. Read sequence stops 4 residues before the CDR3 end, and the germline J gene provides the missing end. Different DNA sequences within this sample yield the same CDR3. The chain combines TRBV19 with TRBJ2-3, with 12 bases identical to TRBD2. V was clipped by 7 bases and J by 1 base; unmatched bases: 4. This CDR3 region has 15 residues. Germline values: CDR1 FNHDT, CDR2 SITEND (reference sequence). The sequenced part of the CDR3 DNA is TGTGCCAGCTCGGGACTGGGGGGAGGTGCAGAA. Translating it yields CASSGLGGGAE. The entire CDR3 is CASSGLGGGAETLYF.

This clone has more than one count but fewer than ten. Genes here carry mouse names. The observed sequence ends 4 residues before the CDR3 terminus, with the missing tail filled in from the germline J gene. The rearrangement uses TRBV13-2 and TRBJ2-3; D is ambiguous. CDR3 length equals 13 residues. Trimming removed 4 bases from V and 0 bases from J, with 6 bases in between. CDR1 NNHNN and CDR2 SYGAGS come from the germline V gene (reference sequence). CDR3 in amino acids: CASGTSSAETLYF. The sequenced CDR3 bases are TGTGCCAGCGGTACTTCTAGTGCAGAA.

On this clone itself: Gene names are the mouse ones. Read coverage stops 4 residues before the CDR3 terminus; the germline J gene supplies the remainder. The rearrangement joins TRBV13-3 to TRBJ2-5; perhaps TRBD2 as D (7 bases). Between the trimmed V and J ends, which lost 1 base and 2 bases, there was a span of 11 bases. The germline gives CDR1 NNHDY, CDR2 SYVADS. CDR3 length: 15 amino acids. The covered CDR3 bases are TGTGCCAGCAGTGATCTGGGGGCAGGCCAAGAC. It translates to CASSDLGAGQD. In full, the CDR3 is CASSDLGAGQDTQYF. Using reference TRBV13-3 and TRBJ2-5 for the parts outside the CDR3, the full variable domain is EAAVTQSPRSKVAVTGGKVTLSCHQTNNHDYMYWYRQDTGHGLRLIHYSYVADSTEKGDIPDGYKASRPSQENFSLILELASLSQTAVYFCASSDLGAGQDTQYFGPGTRLLVL.

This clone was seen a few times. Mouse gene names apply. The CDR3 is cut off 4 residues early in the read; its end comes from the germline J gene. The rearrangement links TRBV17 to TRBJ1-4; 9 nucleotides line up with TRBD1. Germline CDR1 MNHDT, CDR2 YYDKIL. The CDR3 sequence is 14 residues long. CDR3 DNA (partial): TGTGCTAGCAGTCGGACAGGGGCCGCCGAA. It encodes CASSRTGAAE. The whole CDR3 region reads CASSRTGAAERLFF.

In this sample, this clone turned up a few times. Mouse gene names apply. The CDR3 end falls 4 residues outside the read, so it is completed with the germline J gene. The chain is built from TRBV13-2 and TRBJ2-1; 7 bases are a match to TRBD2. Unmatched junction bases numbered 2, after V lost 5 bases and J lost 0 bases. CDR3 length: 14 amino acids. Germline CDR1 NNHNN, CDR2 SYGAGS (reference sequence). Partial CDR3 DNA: TGTGCCAGCGGAAACTGGGGTAACTATGCT. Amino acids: CASGNWGNYA. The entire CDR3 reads CASGNWGNYAEQFF.

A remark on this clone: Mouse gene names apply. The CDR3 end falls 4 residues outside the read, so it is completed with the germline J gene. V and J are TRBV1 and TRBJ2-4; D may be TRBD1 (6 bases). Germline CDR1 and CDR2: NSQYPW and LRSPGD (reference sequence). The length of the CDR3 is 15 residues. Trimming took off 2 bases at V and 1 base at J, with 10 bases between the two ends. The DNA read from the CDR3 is TGCACCTGCAGTGCAACAGGGAAAGGTCAAAAC. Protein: CTCSATGKGQN. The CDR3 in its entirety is CTCSATGKGQNTLYF.